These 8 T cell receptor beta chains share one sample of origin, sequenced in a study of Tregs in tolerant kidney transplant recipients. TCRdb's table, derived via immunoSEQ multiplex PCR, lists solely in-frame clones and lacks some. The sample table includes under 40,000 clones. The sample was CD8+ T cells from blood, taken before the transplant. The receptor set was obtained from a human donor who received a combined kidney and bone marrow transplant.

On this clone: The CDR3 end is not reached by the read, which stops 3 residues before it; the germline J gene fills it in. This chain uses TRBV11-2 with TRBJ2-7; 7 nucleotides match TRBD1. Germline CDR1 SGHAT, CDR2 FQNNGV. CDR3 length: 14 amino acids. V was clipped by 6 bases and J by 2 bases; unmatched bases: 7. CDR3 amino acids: CASRYTGQTYEQYF. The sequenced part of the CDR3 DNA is TGTGCCAGCAGATACACGGGACAGACCTACGAG.

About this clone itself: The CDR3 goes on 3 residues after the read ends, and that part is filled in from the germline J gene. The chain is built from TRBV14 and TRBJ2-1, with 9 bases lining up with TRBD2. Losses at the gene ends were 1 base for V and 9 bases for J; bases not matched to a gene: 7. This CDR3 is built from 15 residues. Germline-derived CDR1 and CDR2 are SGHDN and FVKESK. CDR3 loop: CASSQVSAGGFEQFF. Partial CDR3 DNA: TGTGCCAGCAGCCAAGTTAGCGCGGGAGGGTTTGAG.

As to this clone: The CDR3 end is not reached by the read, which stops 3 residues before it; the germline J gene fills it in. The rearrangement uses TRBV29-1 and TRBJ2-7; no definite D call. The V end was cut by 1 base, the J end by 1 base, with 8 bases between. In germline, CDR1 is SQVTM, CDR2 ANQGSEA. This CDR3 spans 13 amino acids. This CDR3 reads CSVEVALSYEQYF. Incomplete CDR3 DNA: TGCAGCGTTGAAGTCGCACTATCCTACGAG.

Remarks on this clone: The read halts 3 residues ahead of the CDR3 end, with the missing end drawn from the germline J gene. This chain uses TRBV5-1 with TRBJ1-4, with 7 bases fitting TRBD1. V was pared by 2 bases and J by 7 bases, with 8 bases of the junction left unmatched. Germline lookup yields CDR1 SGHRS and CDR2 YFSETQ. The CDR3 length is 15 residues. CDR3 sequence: CASSLGQAGGEKLFF. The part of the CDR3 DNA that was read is TGCGCCAGCAGCTTAGGACAGGCCGGAGGTGAAAAA.

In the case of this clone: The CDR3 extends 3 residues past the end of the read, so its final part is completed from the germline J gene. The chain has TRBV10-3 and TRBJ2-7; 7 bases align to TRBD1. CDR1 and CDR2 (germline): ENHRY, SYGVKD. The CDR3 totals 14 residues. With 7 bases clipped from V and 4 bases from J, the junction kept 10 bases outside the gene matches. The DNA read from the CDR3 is TGTGCCATCATTTATAGACAGGGTAAGTACGAG. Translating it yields CAIIYRQGKYE. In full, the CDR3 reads CAIIYRQGKYEQYF.

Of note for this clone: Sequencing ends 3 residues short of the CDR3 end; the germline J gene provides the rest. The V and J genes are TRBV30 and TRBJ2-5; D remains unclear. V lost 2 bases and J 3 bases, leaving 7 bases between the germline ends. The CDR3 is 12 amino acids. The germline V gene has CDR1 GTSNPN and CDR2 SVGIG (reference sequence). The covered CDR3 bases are TGTGCCTGGAGTCAGATGGAAGAGACC. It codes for CAWSQMEET. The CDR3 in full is CAWSQMEETQYF. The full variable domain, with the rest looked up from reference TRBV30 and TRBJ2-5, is SQTIHQWPATLVQPVGSPLSLECTVEGTSNPNLYWYRQAAGRGLQLLFYSVGIGQISSEVPQNLSASRPQDRQFILSSKKLLLSDSGFYLCAWSQMEETQYFGPGTRLLVL.

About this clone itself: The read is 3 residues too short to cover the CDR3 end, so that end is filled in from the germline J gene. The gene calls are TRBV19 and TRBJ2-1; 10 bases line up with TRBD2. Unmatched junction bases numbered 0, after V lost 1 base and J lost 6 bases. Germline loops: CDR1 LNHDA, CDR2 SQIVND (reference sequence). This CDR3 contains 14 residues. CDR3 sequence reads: CASSIGLAGNEQFF. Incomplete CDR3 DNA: TGTGCCAGTAGTATAGGACTAGCGGGCAATGAG. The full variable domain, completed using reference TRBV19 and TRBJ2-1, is DGGITQSPKYLFRKEGQNVTLSCEQNLNHDAMYWYRQDPGQGLRLIYYSQIVNDFQKGDIAEGYSVSREKKESFPLTVTSAQKNPTAFYLCASSIGLAGNEQFFGPGTRLTVL.

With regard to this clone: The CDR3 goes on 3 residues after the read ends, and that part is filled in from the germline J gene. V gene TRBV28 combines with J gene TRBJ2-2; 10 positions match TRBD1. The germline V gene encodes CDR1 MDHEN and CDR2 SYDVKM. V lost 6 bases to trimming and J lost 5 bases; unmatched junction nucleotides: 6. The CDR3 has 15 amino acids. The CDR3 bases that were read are TGTGCCAGCAGCCAAGACAGGGGGCGGACCGGGGAG. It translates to CASSQDRGRTGE. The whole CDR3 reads CASSQDRGRTGELFF.